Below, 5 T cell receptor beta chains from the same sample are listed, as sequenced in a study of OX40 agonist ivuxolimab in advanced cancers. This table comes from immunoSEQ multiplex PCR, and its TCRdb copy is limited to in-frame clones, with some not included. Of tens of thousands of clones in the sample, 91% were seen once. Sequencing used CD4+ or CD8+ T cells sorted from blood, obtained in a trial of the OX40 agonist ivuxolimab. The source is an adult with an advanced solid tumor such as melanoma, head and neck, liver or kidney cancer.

CDR3: CASSLAGTVSYEQYF. CDR3 nucleotide sequence: TGTGCCAGCAGCTTAGCGGGGACAGTCTCCTACGAGCAGTACTTC. The V call is TRBV7-9, the J call TRBJ2-7, with TRBD1 matching 7 bases. CDR3 size: 15 residues. CDR1 and CDR2 (germline): SEHNR, FQNEAQ (reference sequence). V dropped 0 bases and J dropped 0; count of bases not matched to a gene: 2.

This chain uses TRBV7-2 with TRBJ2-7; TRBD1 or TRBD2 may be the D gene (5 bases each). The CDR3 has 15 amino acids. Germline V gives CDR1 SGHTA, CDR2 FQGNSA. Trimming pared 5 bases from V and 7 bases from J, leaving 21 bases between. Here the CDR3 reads CASSQGRLAFGEQYF. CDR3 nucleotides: TGTGCCAGCAGCCAGGGCCGGCTAGCTTTCGGGGAGCAGTACTTC.

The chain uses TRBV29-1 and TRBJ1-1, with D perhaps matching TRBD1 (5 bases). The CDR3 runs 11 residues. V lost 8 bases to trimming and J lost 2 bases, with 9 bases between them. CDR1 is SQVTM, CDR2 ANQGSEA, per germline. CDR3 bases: TGCAGCACCAGGGAAAACACTGAAGCTTTCTTT. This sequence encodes CSTRENTEAFF.

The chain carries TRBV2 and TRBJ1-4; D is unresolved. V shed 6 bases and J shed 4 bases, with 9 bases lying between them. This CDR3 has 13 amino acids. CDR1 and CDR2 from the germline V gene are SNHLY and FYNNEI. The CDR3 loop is CASRGFGNEKLFF. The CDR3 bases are TGTGCCAGCAGAGGGTTCGGTAATGAAAAACTGTTTTTT.

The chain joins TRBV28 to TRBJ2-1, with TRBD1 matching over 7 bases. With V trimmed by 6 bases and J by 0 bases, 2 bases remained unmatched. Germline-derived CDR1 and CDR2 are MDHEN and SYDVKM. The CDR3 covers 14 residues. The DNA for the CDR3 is TGTGCCAGCAGGAGGGACAGCTCCTACAATGAGCAGTTCTTC. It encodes CASRRDSSYNEQFF.